Below are 29 T cell receptor beta chains sequenced from a single sample in a study of post-analysis software for immune sequencing data (dated by TCRdb to 2014 to 2015). Here is what the overall study found, with its caveats: Patients showed significantly higher frequencies than controls for about 5 TRBV segments, among them TRBV5-6, TRBV5-1 and TRBV20-1.

Receptor libraries were prepared by PCR. The instrument was an Illumina HiSeq 2500. To reduce PCR and sequencing biases, unique molecular identifiers were built into the TCR beta cDNA libraries. TCRdb reanalyzed the raw reads on its own, using fastp at Q25 for trimming and MiXCR for clone calling, and kept in-frame beta chains. Each entry merges the rows of one CDR3 protein and shows their most common DNA and genes. For this sample there are approximately 660,000 distinct CDR3 sequences; 55% to 60% appear just once. Clones ranked in the top ten supply roughly 12% of the sample. Which antigens these TCRs recognize remains unknown. What was sequenced was blood. These receptors were collected from a girl aged 2 to 10 with multiple sclerosis.

The rearrangement uses TRBV10-3 and TRBJ2-1; D possibly corresponds to TRBD2 (6 bases). V lost 10 bases and J lost 4, with 14 bases in between. The germline V gene encodes CDR1 ENHRY and CDR2 SYGVKD. This CDR3 contains 13 residues. CDR3 coding DNA: TGTGCCACCCGGGACTCCGGGTACAATGAGCAGTTCTTC. It codes for CATRDSGYNEQFF.

This chain joins TRBV6-1 and TRBJ2-7, with 12 bases that match TRBD1. Germline V gene data show CDR1 as MNHNS and CDR2 as SASEGT. The CDR3 runs to 17 residues. Losses at the gene ends were 2 bases for V and 6 bases for J; bases not matched to a gene: 11. This chain's CDR3 is CASSETPGQGASSEQYF. CDR3 bases: TGTGCCAGCAGTGAAACTCCGGGACAGGGGGCTTCGAGCGAGCAGTACTTC.

This clonotype has more than one count but fewer than ten. The V and J genes are TRBV7-2 and TRBJ2-6; tentative D call: TRBD1 (5 bases). This CDR3 is built from 15 residues. Per germline, CDR1 SGHTA and CDR2 FQGNSA. V was shortened by 6 bases and J by 3 bases, with 12 bases between the two germline ends. The CDR3 DNA reads TGTGCCAGCAGTCCATGGGGCAGTGGGGCCAACGTCCTGACTTTC. This translates into CASSPWGSGANVLTF.

This clonotype showed up just a few times. The chain carries TRBV29-1 and TRBJ2-7; 7 bases are a match to TRBD2. CDR3 length equals 14 residues. J lost 3 bases, V lost 7 bases, and 12 bases had no gene match. Germline V gene sequence: CDR1 SQVTM, CDR2 ANQGSEA. The DNA of the CDR3 is TGCAGCGGCAGGATAACGGGAGGCTGCTACGAGCAGTACTTC. It codes for CSGRITGGCYEQYF.

The rearrangement uses TRBV10-3 and TRBJ1-5, with 7 bases aligning to TRBD1. This CDR3 contains 14 residues. V was pared by 5 bases and J by 4 bases, with 5 bases of the junction left unmatched. Per the germline V gene, CDR1 is ENHRY and CDR2 is SYGVKD. The CDR3 region is CAISPTGVNQPQHF. CDR3 nucleotides: TGTGCCATCAGTCCTACAGGGGTAAATCAGCCCCAGCATTTT.

For the CDR3, the DNA is TGCAGTGCTACCGGGACTTCGCGGGACGAGACCCAGTACTTC. Translation: CSATGTSRDETQYF. The chain joins TRBV20-1 to TRBJ2-7; a possible D gene is TRBD2 (6 bases). The last part of the DNA fits TRBJ2-5 better; the J call may be wrong. In germline, CDR1 is DFQATT, CDR2 SNEGSKA (reference sequence). This CDR3 is built from 14 residues.

This clonotype was observed a handful of times. The V gene is TRBV7-9, the J gene TRBJ2-7; D is unclear. CDR3 size: 14 residues. V was pared by 7 bases and J by 3 bases, with 16 bases between. Germline CDR1 and CDR2: SEHNR and FQNEAQ (reference sequence). The CDR3 bases are TGTGCCAGCACCCCACCTTCGGAATACTACGAGCAGTACTTC. Translated: CASTPPSEYYEQYF.

The CDR3 is CASSLSWGATEAFF. In DNA, the CDR3 is TGTGCCAGCAGCTTAAGCTGGGGGGCTACTGAAGCTTTCTTT. The chain employs TRBV11-2 and TRBJ1-1, with a weak D call TRBD1 (6 bases). V lost 2 bases to trimming and J lost 5 bases, with 12 bases between them. The CDR3 totals 14 residues. CDR1 is SGHAT, CDR2 FQNNGV, per germline.

The table lists this clonotype with a few counts. J is TRBJ2-1 and V is TRBV27; 7 bases map to TRBD1. V lost 7 bases and J lost 6; bases outside the gene matches: 9. Germline V gene sequence: CDR1 MNHEY, CDR2 SMNVEV (reference sequence). The CDR3 spans 14 residues. CDR3 nucleotides: TGTGCCAGCACCACCGGGCAGGGGGTCAATGAGCAGTTCTTC. Translating it yields CASTTGQGVNEQFF.

This sequence joins TRBV12-3 or TRBV12-4 and TRBJ1-1, with D uncertain. This CDR3 has 14 amino acids. Trimming cost V 4 bases and J 3 bases, with 12 bases left between them. CDR3 sequence (DNA): TGTGCCAGCAGTTGGGAGGGATGGGACACTGAAGCTTTCTTT. Its translation: CASSWEGWDTEAFF.

CDR3 sequence: CASSLTSGSPTLLNEQFF. CDR3 nucleotide sequence: TGCGCCAGCAGCTTGACTAGCGGGAGTCCGACTCTACTCAATGAGCAGTTCTTC. V usage is TRBV5-1 and J usage is TRBJ2-1, with 11 bases fitting TRBD2. The V gene's germline CDR1 is SGHRS and CDR2 YFSETQ. The CDR3 is made up of 18 amino acids. V was clipped by 1 base and J by 6 bases; unmatched bases: 12. Full variable domain (outside the CDR3, taken from reference TRBV5-1 and TRBJ2-1): KAGVTQTPRYLIKTRGQQVTLSCSPISGHRSVSWYQQTPGQGLQFLFEYFSETQRNKGNFPGRFSGRQFSNSRSEMNVSTLELGDSALYLCASSLTSGSPTLLNEQFFGPGTRLTVL.

The rearrangement links TRBV9 to TRBJ2-3, with D possibly TRBD2 on 5 matching bases. This CDR3 region has 13 residues. The germline CDR1 and CDR2 sequences are SGDLS and YYNGEE. V shed 4 bases and J shed 7 bases, with 13 bases lying between them. CDR3 nucleotide sequence: TGTGCCAGCAGCCCTCGGACTGCTAATACGCAGTATTTT. Amino acids: CASSPRTANTQYF.

The chain couples TRBV6-1 to TRBJ2-5, with D possibly being TRBD1 or TRBD2 (5 bases each). Germline lookup yields CDR1 MNHNS and CDR2 SASEGT. The CDR3 is 14 residues long. Trimming removed 5 bases from V and 5 bases from J, with 15 bases in between. The CDR3: CASSPPGPRETQYF. CDR3 bases: TGTGCCAGCAGTCCTCCGGGACCTCGGGAGACCCAGTACTTC.

The V and J genes are TRBV6-1 and TRBJ2-3; TRBD2 aligns across 10 bases. Per germline, CDR1 MNHNS and CDR2 SASEGT. This CDR3 is built from 17 residues. Trimming cost V 1 base and J 2 bases; bases outside gene matches: 6. CDR3 sequence (DNA): TGTGCCAGCAGTGAAGACCACGGGACTAGCGCCACAGATACGCAGTATTTT. It translates to CASSEDHGTSATDTQYF.

The rearrangement joins TRBV7-9 to TRBJ2-3; no clear D. The V gene lost 5 bases and the J gene lost 2 bases, with 14 bases spanning the gap. This CDR3 region has 15 residues. Germline CDR1 and CDR2: SEHNR and FQNEAQ (reference sequence). The CDR3 DNA sequence: TGTGCCAGCAGCGTCCCGCAGGAAAACACAGATACGCAGTATTTT. This translates into CASSVPQENTDTQYF.

This clonotype was found once. This chain links TRBV10-3 with TRBJ2-5, with 7 bases aligning to TRBD1. Trimming cost V 3 bases and J 2 bases; bases outside gene matches: 6. Germline CDR1 and CDR2: ENHRY and SYGVKD. The CDR3 covers 15 residues. The CDR3 is CAISDEGGEQETQYF. CDR3 nucleotide sequence: TGTGCCATCAGTGATGAAGGGGGCGAACAAGAGACCCAGTACTTC.

V usage is TRBV5-1 and J usage is TRBJ1-2; TRBD1 is a possible D gene (5 bases). The V end lost 3 bases, the J end lost 3 bases, and 15 bases lay between the germline ends. This CDR3 comprises 15 residues. Germline V gene sequence: CDR1 SGHRS, CDR2 YFSETQ. CDR3 sequence reads: CASSSTPGTHYGYTF. In DNA, the CDR3 is TGCGCCAGCAGCTCGACGCCCGGGACGCACTATGGCTACACCTTC.

This clonotype was picked up a small number of times. The gene calls are TRBV5-5 and TRBJ2-3; unclear D gene. The CDR3 consists of 15 residues. Germline lookup yields CDR1 SGHKS and CDR2 YYEKEE (reference sequence). Trimming pared 0 bases from V and 2 bases from J, leaving 10 bases between. The CDR3 reads CASSLVEGPTDTQYF. The CDR3 DNA sequence: TGTGCCAGCAGCTTGGTAGAAGGCCCCACAGATACGCAGTATTTT.

In its sample, this clonotype was seen a few times. The DNA of the CDR3 is TGTGCCAGCAGTTACTTCGGGGGGAGTTATGAGCAGTTCTTC. This gives the protein CASSYFGGSYEQFF. The chain links TRBV6-5 to TRBJ2-1, with 7 bases lining up with TRBD2. CDR3 length: 14 residues. Germline trimming cut 1 base from V and 8 bases from J; bases unmatched to any gene: 5. The germline V gene has CDR1 MNHEY and CDR2 SVGAGI.

The chain couples TRBV20-1 to TRBJ2-5; D is unresolved. Trimming pared 1 base from V and 2 bases from J, leaving 14 bases between. This CDR3 is built from 15 residues. CDR1 and CDR2 (germline): DFQATT, SNEGSKA (reference sequence). DNA of the CDR3: TGCAGTGCTAGAGGGGCTGGCCGATATCAAGAGACCCAGTACTTC. Its protein product is CSARGAGRYQETQYF.

The table lists this clonotype with a few counts. V gene TRBV7-9 combines with J gene TRBJ2-5, with 13 bases aligning to TRBD2. Germline lookup yields CDR1 SEHNR and CDR2 FQNEAQ (reference sequence). This CDR3 is 16 amino acids long. The junction had 7 bases not matched to a gene; V was cut back by 4 bases and J by 5 bases. CDR3 sequence: CASSSTGTSGMETQYF. The CDR3, as DNA: TGTGCCAGCAGCTCCACCGGGACTAGCGGGATGGAGACCCAGTACTTC. Full variable domain (rest looked up from reference TRBV7-9 and TRBJ2-5): DTGVSQNPRHKITKRGQNVTFRCDPISEHNRLYWYRQTLGQGPEFLTYFQNEAQLEKSRLLSDRFSAERPKGSFSTLEIQRTEQGDSAMYLCASSSTGTSGMETQYFGPGTRLLVL.

This rearrangement joins TRBV5-1 to TRBJ2-5; 11 bases are shared with TRBD2. CDR1 is SGHRS, CDR2 YFSETQ, per germline. J gave up 2 bases and V 5 bases, and 5 bases lay outside the gene matches. The CDR3 has 15 amino acids. Here the CDR3 DNA reads TGCGCCAGCAGAGGGACTAGCGGATTGCAAGAGACCCAGTACTTC. Protein: CASRGTSGLQETQYF.

The chain couples TRBV6-5 to TRBJ2-5; the D call may be TRBD1 or TRBD2 (5 bases each). Trimming removed 5 bases at V and 8 bases at J, with 15 bases between. CDR1 and CDR2 from the germline V gene are MNHEY and SVGAGI. This CDR3 has 13 residues. The CDR3 protein is CASSLQRDGTQYF. The DNA for the CDR3 is TGTGCCAGCAGTCTACAGAGGGACGGTACCCAGTACTTC.

This clonotype was seen just once. V gene TRBV4-3 combines with J gene TRBJ2-2; the D gene is possibly TRBD2 (7 bases). Trimming stripped 6 bases from V and 7 bases from J, with 12 bases between. CDR1 LGHNA and CDR2 YSLEER come from the germline V gene. This CDR3 comprises 13 residues. The DNA for the CDR3 is TGCGCCAGCAGTGCAGGGGAGGGCGGGGAGCTGTTTTTT. Protein sequence: CASSAGEGGELFF.

CDR3 sequence reads: CASSSLGASGRKETQYF. Here the CDR3 DNA reads TGTGCCAGCAGCTCGTTGGGGGCTAGCGGGAGAAAAGAGACCCAGTACTTC. The V and J genes are TRBV7-9 and TRBJ2-5; 10 nucleotides align to TRBD2. CDR1 and CDR2 (germline): SEHNR, FQNEAQ (reference sequence). The CDR3 loop spans 17 amino acids. V shed 4 bases and J 3 bases; nucleotides not matched to a gene: 11.

The chain joins TRBV12-3 or TRBV12-4 to TRBJ1-1; tentatively, D is TRBD1 (6 bases). Trimming shortened V by 2 bases and J by 1 base, and 14 bases separated the two germline ends. This CDR3 region has 16 residues. CDR3 bases: TGTGCCAGCAGTTTACTCTCAGGGGCCCCGAACACTGAAGCTTTCTTT. It codes for CASSLLSGAPNTEAFF.

The rearrangement joins TRBV6-1 to TRBJ2-1; TRBD2 aligns across 8 bases. The CDR3 length is 18 residues. CDR1 is MNHNS, CDR2 SASEGT, per germline. The V segment lost 10 bases and the J segment 2 bases; nucleotides outside the gene matches: 19. For the CDR3, the DNA is TGTGCCACGAAGGTCGGGTGGAGCGGGAGCCCAACCTACAATGAGCAGTTCTTC. It specifies CATKVGWSGSPTYNEQFF.

The CDR3: CSVETGTGNNEQFF. CDR3 bases: TGCAGCGTTGAAACCGGGACAGGGAACAATGAGCAGTTCTTC. The chain links TRBV29-1 to TRBJ2-1, with 9 positions matching TRBD1. The germline V gene encodes CDR1 SQVTM and CDR2 ANQGSEA. The CDR3 has 14 residues. V shed 2 bases, J shed 5 bases, and the junction held 4 bases outside the gene matches.

Of note for this clonotype: The germline gene is not matched at one end of the junction; a read error may be the cause. The rearrangement links TRBV29-1 to TRBJ2-3; possibly TRBD1 for D (7 bases). The CDR3 spans 14 residues. Germline-derived CDR1 and CDR2 are SQVTM and ANQGSEA. CDR3 residues: CSSAGGMGTGTQYF. Written as DNA, the CDR3 is TGCAGTTCGGCAGGGGGGATGGGCACAGGTACGCAGTATTTT.